The entry that follows covers one T cell receptor beta chain sequence. The antigen is not known. After isolation, RNA underwent reverse transcription to generate cDNA as the sequencing template. The assay was immunoSEQ multiplex PCR, and TCRdb's table has in-frame clones only and misses some. The sample has about 110,000 clones; roughly 84% are singletons. The CDR3 length is 18 residues. V was pared by 2 bases and J by 2 bases, with 12 bases of the junction left unmatched. Per the germline V gene, CDR1 is SEHNR and CDR2 is FQNEAQ (reference sequence). This specimen belongs to a study of CD8+ T cells in alopecia areata. For the study at large: For treated patients, severity scores reflected the percentage of scalp area affected.

General study findings and limits: Scalp specimens additionally yield sequences from normal skin's resident alphabeta T cells. Clonality exceeded that of normal scalp in lesional scalp, most notably in alopecia totalis/universalis. With just one nonresponder, it is still uncertain whether baseline CD8+ expansion relates to response.

Treatment meaning: oral pan-JAK inhibitor, 5-10 mg twice daily. This clonotype was sampled from a human donor with alopecia areata. The chain uses TRBV7-9 and TRBJ2-3; TRBD2 aligns across 8 bases. Material: CD8+ T cells sorted from blood, obtained at week 24, from a patient treated with tofacitinib. The CDR3 DNA is TGTGCCAGCAGCTTACCCCCTACCGGGGGGGCCTTCACAGATACGCAGTATTTT. It yields the protein CASSLPPTGGAFTDTQYF. Looking up the rest from reference TRBV7-9 and TRBJ2-3 gives the full variable domain: DTGVSQNPRHKITKRGQNVTFRCDPISEHNRLYWYRQTLGQGPEFLTYFQNEAQLEKSRLLSDRFSAERPKGSFSTLEIQRTEQGDSAMYLCASSLPPTGGAFTDTQYFGPGTRLTVL.